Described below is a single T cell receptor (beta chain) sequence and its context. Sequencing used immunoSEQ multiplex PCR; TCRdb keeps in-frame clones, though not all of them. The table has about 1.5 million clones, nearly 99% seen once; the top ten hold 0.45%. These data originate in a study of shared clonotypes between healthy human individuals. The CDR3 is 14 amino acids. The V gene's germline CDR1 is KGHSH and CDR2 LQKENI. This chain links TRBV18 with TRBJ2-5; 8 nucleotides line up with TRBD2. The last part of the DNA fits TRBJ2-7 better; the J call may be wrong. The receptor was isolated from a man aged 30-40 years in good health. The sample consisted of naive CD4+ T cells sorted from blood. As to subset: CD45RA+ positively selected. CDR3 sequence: CASSPLAGTYEQYF. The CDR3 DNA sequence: TGTGCCAGCTCACCACTAGCGGGGACTTACGAGCAGTACTTC.